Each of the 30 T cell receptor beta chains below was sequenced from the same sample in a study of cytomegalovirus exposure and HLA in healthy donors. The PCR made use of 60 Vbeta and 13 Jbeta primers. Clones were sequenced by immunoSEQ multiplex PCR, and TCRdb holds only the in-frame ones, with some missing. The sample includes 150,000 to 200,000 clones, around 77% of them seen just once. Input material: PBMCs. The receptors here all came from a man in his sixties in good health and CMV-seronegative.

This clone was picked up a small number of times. CDR3 region: CATSTTGGSSYNSPLHF. The DNA of the CDR3 is TGTGCCACCAGCACGACAGGGGGAAGCTCCTATAATTCACCCCTCCACTTT. The chain joins TRBV15 to TRBJ1-6; 9 nucleotides match TRBD1. The CDR3 has 17 residues. J lost 0 bases, V lost 4 bases, and 4 bases had no gene match. CDR1 LNHNV and CDR2 YYDKDF come from the germline V gene (reference sequence).

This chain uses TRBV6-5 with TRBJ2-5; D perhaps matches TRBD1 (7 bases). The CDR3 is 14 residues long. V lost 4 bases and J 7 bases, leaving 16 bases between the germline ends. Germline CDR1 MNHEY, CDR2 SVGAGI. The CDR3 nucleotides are TGTGCCAGCAGTTCGTCAGGGGGGATGGGGACCCAGTACTTC. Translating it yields CASSSSGGMGTQYF.

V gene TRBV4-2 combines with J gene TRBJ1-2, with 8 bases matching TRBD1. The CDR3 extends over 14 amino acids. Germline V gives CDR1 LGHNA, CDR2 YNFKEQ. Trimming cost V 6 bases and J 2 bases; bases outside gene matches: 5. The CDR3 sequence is CASRDRTGNYGYTF. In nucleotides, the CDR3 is TGTGCCAGCAGGGATAGGACAGGGAACTATGGCTACACCTTC.

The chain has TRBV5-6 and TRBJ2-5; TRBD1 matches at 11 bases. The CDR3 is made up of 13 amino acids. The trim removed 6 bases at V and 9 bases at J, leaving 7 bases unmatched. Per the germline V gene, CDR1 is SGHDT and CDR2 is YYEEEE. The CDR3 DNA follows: TGTGCCAGCAACCGGCAGGGACAGGGGGCCCAGTACTTC. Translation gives CASNRQGQGAQYF.

The CDR3 sequence: CASSQAVAGARTDTQYF. DNA of the CDR3: TGCGCCAGCAGCCAAGCCGTCGCGGGGGCCCGCACAGATACGCAGTATTTT. V usage is TRBV4-1 and J usage is TRBJ2-3; maybe TRBD2 (7 bases). From germline, CDR1 is MGHRA and CDR2 YSYEKL. Trimming pared 1 base from V and 1 base from J, leaving 15 bases between. The CDR3 covers 17 residues.

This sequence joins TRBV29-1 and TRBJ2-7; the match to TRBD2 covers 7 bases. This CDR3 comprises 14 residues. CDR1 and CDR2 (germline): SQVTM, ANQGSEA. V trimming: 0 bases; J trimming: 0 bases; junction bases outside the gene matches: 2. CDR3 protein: CSVEDGGSSYEQYF. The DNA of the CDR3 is TGCAGCGTTGAAGATGGCGGGAGCTCCTACGAGCAGTACTTC.

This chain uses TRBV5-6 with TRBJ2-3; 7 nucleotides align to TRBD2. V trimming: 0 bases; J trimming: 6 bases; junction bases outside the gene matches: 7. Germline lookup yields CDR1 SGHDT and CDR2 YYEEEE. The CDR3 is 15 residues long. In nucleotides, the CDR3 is TGTGCCAGCAGCTTGGGCGGGGGAATCTTTGATACGCAGTATTTT. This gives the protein CASSLGGGIFDTQYF.

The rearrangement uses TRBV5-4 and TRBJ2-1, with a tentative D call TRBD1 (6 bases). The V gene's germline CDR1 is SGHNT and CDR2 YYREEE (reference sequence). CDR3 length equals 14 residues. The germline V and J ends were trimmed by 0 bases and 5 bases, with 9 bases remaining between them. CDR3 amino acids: CASSLGGPDNEQFF. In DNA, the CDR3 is TGTGCCAGCAGCTTGGGGGGGCCCGACAATGAGCAGTTCTTC.

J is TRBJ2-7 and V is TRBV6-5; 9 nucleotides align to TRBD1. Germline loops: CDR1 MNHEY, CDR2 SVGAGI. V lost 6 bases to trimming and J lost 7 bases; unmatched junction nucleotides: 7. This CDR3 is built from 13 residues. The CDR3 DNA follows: TGTGCCAGCAGCAGGACAGGGGACGAGGAGCAGTACTTC. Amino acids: CASSRTGDEEQYF.

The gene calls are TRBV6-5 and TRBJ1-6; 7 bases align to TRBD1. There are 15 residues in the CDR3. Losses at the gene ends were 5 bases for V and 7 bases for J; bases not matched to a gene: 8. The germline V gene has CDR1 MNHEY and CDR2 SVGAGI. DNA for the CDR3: TGTGCCAGCAGTCCATCCGGGACAGAGAATTCACCCCTCCACTTT. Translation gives CASSPSGTENSPLHF.

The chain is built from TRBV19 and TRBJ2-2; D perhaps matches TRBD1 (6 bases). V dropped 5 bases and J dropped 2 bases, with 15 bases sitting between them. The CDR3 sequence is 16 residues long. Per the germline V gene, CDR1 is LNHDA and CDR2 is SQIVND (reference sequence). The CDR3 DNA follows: TGTGCCAGTAGTGCTTGGGGGCAGGGAAACACCGGGGAGCTGTTTTTT. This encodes CASSAWGQGNTGELFF.

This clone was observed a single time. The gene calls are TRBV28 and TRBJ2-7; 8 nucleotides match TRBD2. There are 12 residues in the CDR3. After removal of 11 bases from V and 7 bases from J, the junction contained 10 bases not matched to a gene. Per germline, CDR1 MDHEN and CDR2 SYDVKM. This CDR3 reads CASSGGVGEQYF. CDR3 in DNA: TGTGCCTCCTCGGGGGGGGTGGGGGAGCAGTACTTC.

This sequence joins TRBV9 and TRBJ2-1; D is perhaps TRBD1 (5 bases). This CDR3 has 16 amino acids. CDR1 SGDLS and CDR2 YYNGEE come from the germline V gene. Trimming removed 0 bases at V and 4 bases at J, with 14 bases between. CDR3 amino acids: CASSVGGRVGYNEQFF. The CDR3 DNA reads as TGTGCCAGCAGCGTAGGGGGCCGGGTTGGGTACAATGAGCAGTTCTTC.

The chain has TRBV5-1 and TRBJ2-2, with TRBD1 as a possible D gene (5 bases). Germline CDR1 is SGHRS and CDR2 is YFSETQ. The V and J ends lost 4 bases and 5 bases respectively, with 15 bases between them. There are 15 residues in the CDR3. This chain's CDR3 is CASSPRTSETGELFF. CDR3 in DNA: TGCGCCAGCAGCCCCAGGACAAGTGAGACCGGGGAGCTGTTTTTT.

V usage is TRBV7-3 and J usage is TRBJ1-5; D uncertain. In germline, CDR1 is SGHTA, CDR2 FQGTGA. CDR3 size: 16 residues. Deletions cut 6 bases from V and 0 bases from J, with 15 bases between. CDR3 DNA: TGTGCCAGCAGTATATCCCCGGGTAATAGCAATCAGCCCCAGCATTTT. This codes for CASSISPGNSNQPQHF.

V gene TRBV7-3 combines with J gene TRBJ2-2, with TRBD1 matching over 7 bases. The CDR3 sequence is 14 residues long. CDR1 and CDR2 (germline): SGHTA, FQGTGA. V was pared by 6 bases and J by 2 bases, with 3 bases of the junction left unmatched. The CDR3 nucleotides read TGTGCCAGCAGTCGACAGGGTAACACCGGGGAGCTGTTTTTT. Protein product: CASSRQGNTGELFF. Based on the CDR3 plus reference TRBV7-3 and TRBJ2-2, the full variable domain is GAGVSQTPSNKVTEKGKYVELRCDPISGHTALYWYRQSLGQGPEFLIYFQGTGAADDSGLPNDRFFAVRPEGSVSTLKIQRTERGDSAVYLCASSRQGNTGELFFGEGSRLTVL.

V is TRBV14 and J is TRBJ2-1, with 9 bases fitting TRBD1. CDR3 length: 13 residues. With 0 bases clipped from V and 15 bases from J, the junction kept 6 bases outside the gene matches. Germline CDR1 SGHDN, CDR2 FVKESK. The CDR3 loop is CASSQEWTGVRFF. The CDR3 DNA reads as TGTGCCAGCAGCCAAGAATGGACAGGGGTTAGGTTCTTC.

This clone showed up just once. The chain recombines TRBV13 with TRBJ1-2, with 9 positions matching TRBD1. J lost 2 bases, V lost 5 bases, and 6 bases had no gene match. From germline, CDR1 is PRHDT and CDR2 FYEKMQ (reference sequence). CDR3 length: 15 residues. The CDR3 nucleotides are TGTGCCAGCAGCGCTACGGGACAGGGAAACTATGGCTACACCTTC. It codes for CASSATGQGNYGYTF.

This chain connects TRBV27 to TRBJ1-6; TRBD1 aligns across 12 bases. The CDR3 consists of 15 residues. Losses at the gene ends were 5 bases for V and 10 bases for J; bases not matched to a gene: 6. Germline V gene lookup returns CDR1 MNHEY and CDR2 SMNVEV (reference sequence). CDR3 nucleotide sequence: TGTGCCAGCAGTGCGGGGACAGGGGGCGGATCACCCCTCCACTTT. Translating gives CASSAGTGGGSPLHF.

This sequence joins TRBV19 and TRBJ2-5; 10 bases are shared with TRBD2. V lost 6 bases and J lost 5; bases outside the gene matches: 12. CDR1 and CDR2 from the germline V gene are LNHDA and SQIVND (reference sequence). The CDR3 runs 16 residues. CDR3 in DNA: TGTGCCAGTAGGAAAGCGGGAGGGGCATCGTGGGAGACCCAGTACTTC. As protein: CASRKAGGASWETQYF.

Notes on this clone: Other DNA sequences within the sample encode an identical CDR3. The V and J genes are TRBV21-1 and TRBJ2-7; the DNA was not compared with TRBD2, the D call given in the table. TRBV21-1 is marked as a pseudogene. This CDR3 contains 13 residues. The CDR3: CASSKERDYEQYF. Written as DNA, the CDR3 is TGTGCCAGCAGCAAAGAGCGGGACTACGAGCAGTACTTC.

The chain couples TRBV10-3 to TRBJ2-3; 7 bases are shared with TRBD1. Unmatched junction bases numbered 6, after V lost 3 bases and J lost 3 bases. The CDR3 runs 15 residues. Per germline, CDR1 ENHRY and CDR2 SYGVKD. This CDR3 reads CAISDRGMGTDTQYF. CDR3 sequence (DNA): TGTGCCATCAGTGACAGGGGGATGGGTACAGATACGCAGTATTTT.

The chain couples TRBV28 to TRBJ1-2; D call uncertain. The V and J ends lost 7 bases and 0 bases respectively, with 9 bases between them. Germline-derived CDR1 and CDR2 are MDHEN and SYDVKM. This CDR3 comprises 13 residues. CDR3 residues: CASTIGANYGYTF. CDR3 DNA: TGTGCCAGCACCATCGGGGCTAACTATGGCTACACCTTC.

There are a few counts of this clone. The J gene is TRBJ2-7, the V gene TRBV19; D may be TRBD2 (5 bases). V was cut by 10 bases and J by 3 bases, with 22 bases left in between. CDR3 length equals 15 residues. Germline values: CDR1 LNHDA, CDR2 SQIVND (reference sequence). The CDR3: CATSKRSNDYYEQYF. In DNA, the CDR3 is TGTGCCACCTCCAAGCGGAGTAACGATTACTACGAGCAGTACTTC.

DNA for the CDR3: TGTGCCAGTAGTATGCTAGAGAGGGGGAGCGAGCAGTACTTC. Residues: CASSMLERGSEQYF. The J gene is TRBJ2-7, the V gene TRBV19, with a possible D match to TRBD1 (6 bases). The germline CDR1 and CDR2 sequences are LNHDA and SQIVND (reference sequence). The V and J ends lost 3 bases and 6 bases respectively, with 15 bases between them. CDR3 size: 14 residues.

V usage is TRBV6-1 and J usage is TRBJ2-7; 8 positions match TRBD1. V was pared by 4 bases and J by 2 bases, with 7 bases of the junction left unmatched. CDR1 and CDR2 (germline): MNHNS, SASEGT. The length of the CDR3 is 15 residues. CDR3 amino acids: CASSVNQGAPYEQYF. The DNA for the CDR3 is TGTGCCAGCAGTGTAAATCAGGGGGCGCCCTACGAGCAGTACTTC.

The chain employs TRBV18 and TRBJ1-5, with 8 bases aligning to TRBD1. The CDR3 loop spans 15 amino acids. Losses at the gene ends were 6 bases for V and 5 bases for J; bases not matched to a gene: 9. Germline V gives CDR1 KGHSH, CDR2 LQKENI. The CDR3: CASSPAGQAHQPQHF. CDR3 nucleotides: TGTGCCAGCTCGCCAGCGGGACAGGCCCATCAGCCCCAGCATTTT. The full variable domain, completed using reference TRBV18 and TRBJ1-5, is NAGVMQNPRHLVRRRGQEARLRCSPMKGHSHVYWYRQLPEEGLKFMVYLQKENIIDESGMPKERFSAEFPKEGPSILRIQQVVRGDSAAYFCASSPAGQAHQPQHFGDGTRLSIL.

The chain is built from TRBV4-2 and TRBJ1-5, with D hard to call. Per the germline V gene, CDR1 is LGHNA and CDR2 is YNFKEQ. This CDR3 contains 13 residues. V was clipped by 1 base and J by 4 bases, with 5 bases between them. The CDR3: CASSQGENQPQHF. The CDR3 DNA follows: TGTGCCAGCAGCCAAGGAGAAAATCAGCCCCAGCATTTT.

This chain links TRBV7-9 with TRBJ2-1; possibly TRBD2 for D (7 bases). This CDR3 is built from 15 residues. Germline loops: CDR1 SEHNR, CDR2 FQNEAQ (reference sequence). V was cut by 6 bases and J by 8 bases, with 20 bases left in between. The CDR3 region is CASSSGRGQRDEQFF. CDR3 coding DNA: TGTGCCAGCAGTTCGGGGCGGGGGCAACGGGATGAGCAGTTCTTC.

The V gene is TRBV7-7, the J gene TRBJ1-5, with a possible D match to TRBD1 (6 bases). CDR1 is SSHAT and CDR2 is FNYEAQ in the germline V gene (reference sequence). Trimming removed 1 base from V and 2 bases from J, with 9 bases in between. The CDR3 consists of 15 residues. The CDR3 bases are TGTGCCAGCAGCTTAGGCAGGGGTGGCAATCAGCCCCAGCATTTT. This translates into CASSLGRGGNQPQHF.